The source of this TCR beta chain is a study of cytomegalovirus exposure and HLA in healthy donors. Study findings and constraints: In a later analysis, V- and J-gene trimming of beta chains associated with a DCLRE1C missense variant, replicated independently.

PCR used 60 Vbeta primers and 13 Jbeta primers. In the authors' methods: About 83 million unique TCR beta chains, 9 million to 11 million shared, were counted in a later analysis. The table came from immunoSEQ multiplex PCR; TCRdb's copy has only in-frame clones and leaves some out. V and J calls and clone size are those listed in that table; D and trimming were worked out from the DNA. The sample gives about 150,000 clones, 9.7% of which show up once; roughly 2% is in the top ten. As concerns this clone: Its antigen is as yet unknown.

Donors had nominal health at sampling but likely had unrecorded immune exposures. Trimming took off 7 bases at V and 7 bases at J, with 11 bases between the two ends. The length of the CDR3 is 12 residues. The germline gives CDR1 MNHNS, CDR2 SASEGT. The TCR comes from a man over 45 in good health and CMV-seronegative. V and J are TRBV6-1 and TRBJ2-1; D may be TRBD2 (5 bases). The sequenced sample consisted of PBMCs. CDR3 coding DNA: TGTGCCAGCATCGAGGGTGAAAATGAGCAGTTCTTC. Protein: CASIEGENEQFF.